These 5 T cell receptor beta chains were all obtained from the same sample, sequenced in a study of T-cell memory formation after mild COVID-19. TCRdb processed the 5' RACE reads anew with MiXCR; each CDR3 protein has one entry. The sample lists about 340,000 distinct CDR3 sequences; under 25% were seen once. Sequences were obtained from PBMCs or a T cell subset sorted from them (not recorded which). The receptors originated from an adult woman who had mild COVID-19 (a few samples of this study predate the infection). Cell type and time point are not known.

The genes are TRBV2 and TRBJ1-2; D not certain. V lost 8 bases, J lost 6 bases, and 16 bases lay in between. This CDR3 comprises 13 residues. Germline assignment: CDR1 SNHLY and CDR2 FYNNEI. The DNA for the CDR3 is TGTGCCAGCCGAACTGGCCGGGAGGATGGCTACACCTTC. Its translation is CASRTGREDGYTF.

This clonotype was counted between two and nine times. The V call is TRBV7-7, the J call TRBJ2-7; 9 nucleotides align to TRBD1. The ends lost 5 bases at V and 5 bases at J; junction bases unmatched: 7. The CDR3 runs 14 residues. From germline, CDR1 is SSHAT and CDR2 FNYEAQ (reference sequence). The CDR3, as DNA: TGTGCCAGCAGCGGGGGGGGACAGGGTGACGAGCAGTACTTC. Translating it yields CASSGGGQGDEQYF.

This clonotype has more than one count but fewer than ten. This chain uses TRBV20-1 with TRBJ1-6, with 9 positions matching TRBD1. The V segment lost 5 bases and the J segment 7 bases; nucleotides outside the gene matches: 9. The CDR3 is 15 residues long. The germline V gene encodes CDR1 DFQATT and CDR2 SNEGSKA (reference sequence). CDR3 amino acids: CSAHGTGWENSPLHF. CDR3 nucleotide sequence: TGCAGTGCTCACGGGACAGGGTGGGAAAATTCACCCCTCCACTTT.

This clonotype occurred a few times. The chain has TRBV7-9 and TRBJ2-7; D is possibly TRBD2 (6 bases). The CDR3 loop spans 15 amino acids. V lost 3 bases and J 2 bases, leaving 14 bases between the germline ends. Germline CDR1 is SEHNR and CDR2 is FQNEAQ (reference sequence). The CDR3 nucleotides read TGTGCCAGCAGCTTCGGGGGACGGACGACCTACGAGCAGTACTTC. As protein: CASSFGGRTTYEQYF. The variable domain in full, with the rest retrieved from reference TRBV7-9 and TRBJ2-7, is DTGVSQNPRHKITKRGQNVTFRCDPISEHNRLYWYRQTLGQGPEFLTYFQNEAQLEKSRLLSDRFSAERPKGSFSTLEIQRTEQGDSAMYLCASSFGGRTTYEQYFGPGTRLTVT.

The rearrangement joins TRBV9 to TRBJ2-3, with D unclear. This CDR3 region has 15 residues. The germline V and J ends were trimmed by 0 bases and 1 base, with 9 bases remaining between them. CDR1 SGDLS and CDR2 YYNGEE come from the germline V gene. The CDR3 DNA reads TGTGCCAGCAGCGTAGGGTCTCGGGGCACAGATACGCAGTATTTT. It is translated as CASSVGSRGTDTQYF.